This entry features one TCR beta chain sequence. This entry comes from a study of technical replicates of blood from several donors. Germline lookup yields CDR1 SGHTA and CDR2 FQGTGA. The CDR3 covers 15 residues. V was pared by 5 bases and J by 0 bases, with 4 bases of the junction left unmatched. TCRdb keeps only in-frame clones here, not all; method: immunoSEQ multiplex PCR. The top ten hold around 0.35% of the sample, which has 100,000 or so clones, roughly 96% seen once. The sequence came from a human donor in good health. The chain joins TRBV7-3 to TRBJ2-5; 9 positions agree with TRBD1. The sequenced sample consisted of T cells isolated from PBMCs. The CDR3 sequence: CASSPGQGYQETQYF. CDR3 nucleotides: TGTGCCAGCAGCCCGGGACAGGGTTACCAAGAGACCCAGTACTTC.